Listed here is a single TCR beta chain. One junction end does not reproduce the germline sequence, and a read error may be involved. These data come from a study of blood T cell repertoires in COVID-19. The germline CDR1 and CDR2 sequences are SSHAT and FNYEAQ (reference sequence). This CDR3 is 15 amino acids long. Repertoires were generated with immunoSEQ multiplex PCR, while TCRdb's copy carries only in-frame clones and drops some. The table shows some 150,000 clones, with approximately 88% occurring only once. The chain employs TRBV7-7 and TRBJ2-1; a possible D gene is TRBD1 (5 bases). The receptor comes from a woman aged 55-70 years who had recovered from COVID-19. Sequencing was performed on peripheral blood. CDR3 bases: TGTGCTAGCAGCCCGGTCCAGGGTCCCTACAATGAGCAGTTCTTC. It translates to CASSPVQGPYNEQFF.